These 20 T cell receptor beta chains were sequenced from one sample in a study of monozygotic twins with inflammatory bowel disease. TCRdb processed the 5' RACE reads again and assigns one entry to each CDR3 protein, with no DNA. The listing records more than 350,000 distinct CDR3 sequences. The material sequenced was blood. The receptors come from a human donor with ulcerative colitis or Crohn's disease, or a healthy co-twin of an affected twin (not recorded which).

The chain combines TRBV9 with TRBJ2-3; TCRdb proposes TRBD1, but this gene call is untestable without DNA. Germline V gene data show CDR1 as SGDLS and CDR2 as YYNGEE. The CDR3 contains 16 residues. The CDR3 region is CASSVALLPGEDTQYF.

The CDR3 sequence is CASSTGIQETQYF. The chain is built from TRBV5-1 and TRBJ2-5; lacking DNA, the TRBD1 call made by TCRdb goes unchecked. Germline CDR1 is SGHRS and CDR2 is YFSETQ. The CDR3 runs to 13 residues.

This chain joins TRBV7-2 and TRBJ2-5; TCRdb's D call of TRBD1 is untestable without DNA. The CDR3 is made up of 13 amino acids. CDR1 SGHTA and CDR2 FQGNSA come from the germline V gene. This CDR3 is CASSQGGVETQYF.

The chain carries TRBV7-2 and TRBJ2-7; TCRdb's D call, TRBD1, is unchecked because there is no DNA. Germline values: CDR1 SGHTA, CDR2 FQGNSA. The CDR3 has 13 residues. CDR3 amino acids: CASSSTRGMGQYF.

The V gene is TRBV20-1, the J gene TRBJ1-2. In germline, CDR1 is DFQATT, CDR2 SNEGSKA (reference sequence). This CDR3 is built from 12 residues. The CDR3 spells CSAPSTNYGYTF.

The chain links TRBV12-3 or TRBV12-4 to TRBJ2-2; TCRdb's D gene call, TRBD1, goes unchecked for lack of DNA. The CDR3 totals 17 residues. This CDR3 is CASSLSTGGTSAGELFF.

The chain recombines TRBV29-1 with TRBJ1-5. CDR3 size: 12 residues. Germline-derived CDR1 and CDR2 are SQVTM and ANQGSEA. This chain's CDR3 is CSVGQSGQPQHF.

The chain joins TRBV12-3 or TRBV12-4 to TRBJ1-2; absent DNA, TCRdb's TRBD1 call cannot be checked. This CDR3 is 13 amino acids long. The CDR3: CASSRDSDRGNTF.

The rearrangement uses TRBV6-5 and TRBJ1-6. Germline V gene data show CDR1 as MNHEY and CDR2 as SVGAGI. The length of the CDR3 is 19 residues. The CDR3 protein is CASSYNRERDFSGSSPLHF.

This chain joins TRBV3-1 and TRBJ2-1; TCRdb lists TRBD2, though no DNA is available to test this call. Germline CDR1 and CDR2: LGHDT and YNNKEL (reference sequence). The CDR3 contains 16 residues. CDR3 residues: CASSHLASGVYNEQFF.

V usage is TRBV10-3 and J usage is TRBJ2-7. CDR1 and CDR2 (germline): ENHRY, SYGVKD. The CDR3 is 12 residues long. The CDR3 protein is CAAADGTYEQYF.

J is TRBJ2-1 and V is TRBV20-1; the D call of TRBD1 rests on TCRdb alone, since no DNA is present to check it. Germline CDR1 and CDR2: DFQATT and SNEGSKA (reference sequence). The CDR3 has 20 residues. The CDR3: CSARVVGAGITGTGYNEQFF.

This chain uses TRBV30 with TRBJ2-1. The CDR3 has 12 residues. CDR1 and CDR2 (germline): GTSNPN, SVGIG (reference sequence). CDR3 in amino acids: CAWSDTGSVQFF. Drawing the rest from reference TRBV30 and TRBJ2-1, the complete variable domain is SQTIHQWPATLVQPVGSPLSLECTVEGTSNPNLYWYRQAAGRGLQLLFYSVGIGQISSEVPQNLSASRPQDRQFILSSKKLLLSDSGFYLCAWSDTGSVQFFGPGTRLTVL.

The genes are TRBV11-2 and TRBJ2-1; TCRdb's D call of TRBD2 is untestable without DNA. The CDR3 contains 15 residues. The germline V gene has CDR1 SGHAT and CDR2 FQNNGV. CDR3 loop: CASSLARTFRGEQFF.

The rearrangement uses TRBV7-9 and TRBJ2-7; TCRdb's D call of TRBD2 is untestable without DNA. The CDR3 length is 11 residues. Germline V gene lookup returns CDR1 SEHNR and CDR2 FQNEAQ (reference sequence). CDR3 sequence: CASTGGNEQYF.

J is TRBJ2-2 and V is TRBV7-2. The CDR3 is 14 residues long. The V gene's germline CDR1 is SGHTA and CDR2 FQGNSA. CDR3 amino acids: CASSLLIGRGELFF.

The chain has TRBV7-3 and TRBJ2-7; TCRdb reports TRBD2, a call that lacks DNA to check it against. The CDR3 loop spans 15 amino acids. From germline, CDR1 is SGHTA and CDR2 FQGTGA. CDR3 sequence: CASSSAGLAGEEQYF.

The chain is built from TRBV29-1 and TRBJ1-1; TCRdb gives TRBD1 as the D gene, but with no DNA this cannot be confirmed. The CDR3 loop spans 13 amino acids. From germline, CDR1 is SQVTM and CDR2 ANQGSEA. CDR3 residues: CSAQGGSFTEAFF.

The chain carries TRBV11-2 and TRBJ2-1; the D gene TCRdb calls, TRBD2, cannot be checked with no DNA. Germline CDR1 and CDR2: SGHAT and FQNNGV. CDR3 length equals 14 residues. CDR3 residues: CASSLGLAGHEQFF.

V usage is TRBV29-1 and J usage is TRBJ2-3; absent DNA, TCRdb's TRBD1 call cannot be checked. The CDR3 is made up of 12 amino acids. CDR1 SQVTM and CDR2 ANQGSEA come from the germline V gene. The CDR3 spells CSAHRGRDTQYF.